Each of the 6 T cell receptor beta chains below was sequenced from the same sample in a study of T cell responses to AZD1222 COVID-19 vaccine. Here immunoSEQ multiplex PCR was the method, and the copy in TCRdb shows in-frame clones only, minus some. The sample has around 110,000 clones; roughly 88% are singletons. The source was peripheral blood, collected on day 0 of AZD1222 vaccination. Source of these receptors: an adult in good health.

V and J are TRBV9 and TRBJ1-4; no reliable D call. The V end was cut by 4 bases, the J end by 8 bases, with 18 bases between. From germline, CDR1 is SGDLS and CDR2 YYNGEE. The CDR3 runs to 15 residues. CDR3 bases: TGTGCCAGCAGCATCAGAGAGGGAGGCGCAGAAAAACTGTTTTTT. Encoded protein: CASSIREGGAEKLFF. Filled out from reference TRBV9 and TRBJ1-4, the complete variable domain reads DSGVTQTPKHLITATGQRVTLRCSPRSGDLSVYWYQQSLDQGLQFLIQYYNGEERAKGNILERFSAQQFPDLHSELNLSSLELGDSALYFCASSIREGGAEKLFFGSGTQLSVL.

The chain employs TRBV10-3 and TRBJ1-6; D is perhaps TRBD1 (5 bases). Per germline, CDR1 ENHRY and CDR2 SYGVKD. The CDR3 runs 15 residues. V was clipped by 0 bases and J by 7 bases, with 10 bases between them. The CDR3 protein is CAISESAGDNSPLHF. DNA of the CDR3: TGTGCCATCAGTGAGTCAGCGGGGGACAATTCACCCCTCCACTTT.

The count of this clone is one. Written as DNA, the CDR3 is TGTGCCAGCAGCTTAGGTGGACTAGCGGGAAACGAGCAGTACTTC. Translated, it gives CASSLGGLAGNEQYF. The V and J genes are TRBV7-2 and TRBJ2-7; 12 positions match TRBD2. The CDR3 runs to 15 residues. The germline gives CDR1 SGHTA, CDR2 FQGNSA. The V gene end was trimmed by 1 base and the J gene end by 5 bases; junction bases not matched to a gene: 3.

The chain has TRBV9 and TRBJ1-2, with D unresolved. Trimming stripped 3 bases from V and 0 bases from J, with 9 bases between. From germline, CDR1 is SGDLS and CDR2 YYNGEE. This CDR3 is 14 amino acids long. The CDR3 region has the DNA TGTGCCAGCAGCGAATCCTCCGCTAACTATGGCTACACCTTC. Encoded protein: CASSESSANYGYTF.

The rearrangement uses TRBV6-4 and TRBJ1-1; D not certain. The V gene's germline CDR1 is MRHNA and CDR2 SNTAGT. The CDR3 is made up of 15 amino acids. Between the trimmed V and J ends, which lost 0 bases and 6 bases, there was a span of 14 bases. The CDR3 DNA follows: TGTGCCAGCAGTGACTCCGCGGGGAATAGGGCTGAAGCTTTCTTT. It is translated as CASSDSAGNRAEAFF.

For the CDR3, the DNA is TGTGCCAGCAGCTTGTTATCGGGGACTAACACTGAAGCTTTCTTT. Protein product: CASSLLSGTNTEAFF. This chain joins TRBV5-6 and TRBJ1-1, with D perhaps TRBD1 (5 bases). V was cut by 1 base and J by 2 bases, with 12 bases left in between. CDR1 is SGHDT and CDR2 is YYEEEE in the germline V gene. This CDR3 region has 15 residues.